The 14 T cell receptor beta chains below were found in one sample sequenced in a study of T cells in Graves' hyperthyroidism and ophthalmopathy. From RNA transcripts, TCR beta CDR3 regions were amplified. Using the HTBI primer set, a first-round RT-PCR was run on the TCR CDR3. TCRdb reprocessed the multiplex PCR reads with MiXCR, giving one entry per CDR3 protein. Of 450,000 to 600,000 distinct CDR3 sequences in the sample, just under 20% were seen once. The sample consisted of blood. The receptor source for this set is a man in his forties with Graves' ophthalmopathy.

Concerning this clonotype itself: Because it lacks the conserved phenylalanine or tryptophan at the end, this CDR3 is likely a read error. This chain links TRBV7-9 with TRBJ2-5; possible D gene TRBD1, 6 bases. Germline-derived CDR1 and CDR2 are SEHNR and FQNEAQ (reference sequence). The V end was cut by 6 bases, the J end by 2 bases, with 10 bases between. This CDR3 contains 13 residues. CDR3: CASSRTEQETQYL. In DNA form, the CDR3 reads TGTGCCAGCAGTAGGACAGAGCAAGAGACCCAGTACCTC.

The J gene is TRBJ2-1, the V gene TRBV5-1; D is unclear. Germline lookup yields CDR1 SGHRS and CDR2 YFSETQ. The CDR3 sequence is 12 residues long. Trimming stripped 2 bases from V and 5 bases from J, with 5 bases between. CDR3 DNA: TGCGCCAGCAGCTTATTCGACAATGAGCAGTTCTTC. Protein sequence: CASSLFDNEQFF.

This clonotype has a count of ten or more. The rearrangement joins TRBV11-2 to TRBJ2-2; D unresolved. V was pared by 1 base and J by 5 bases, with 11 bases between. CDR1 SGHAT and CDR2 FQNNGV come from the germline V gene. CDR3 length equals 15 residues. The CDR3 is CASSLAPATTGELFF. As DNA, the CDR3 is TGTGCCAGCAGCTTAGCCCCCGCGACGACCGGGGAGCTGTTTTTT. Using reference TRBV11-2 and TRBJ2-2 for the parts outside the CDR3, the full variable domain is EAGVAQSPRYKIIEKRQSVAFWCNPISGHATLYWYQQILGQGPKLLIQFQNNGVVDDSQLPKDRFSAERLKGVDSTLKIQPAKLEDSAVYLCASSLAPATTGELFFGEGSRLTVL.

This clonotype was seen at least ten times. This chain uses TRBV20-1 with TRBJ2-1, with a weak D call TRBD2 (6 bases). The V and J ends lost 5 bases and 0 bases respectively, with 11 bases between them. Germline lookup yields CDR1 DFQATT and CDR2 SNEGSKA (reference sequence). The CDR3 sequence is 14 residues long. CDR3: CSAPLGGSYNEQFF. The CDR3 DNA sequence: TGCAGTGCTCCTTTGGGGGGCTCCTACAATGAGCAGTTCTTC.

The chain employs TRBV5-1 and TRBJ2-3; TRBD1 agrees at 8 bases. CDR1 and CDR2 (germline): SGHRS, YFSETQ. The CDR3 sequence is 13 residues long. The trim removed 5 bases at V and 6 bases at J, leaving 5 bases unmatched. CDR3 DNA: TGCGCCAGCAGGTTGACAGGGGAGGATACGCAGTATTTT. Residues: CASRLTGEDTQYF.

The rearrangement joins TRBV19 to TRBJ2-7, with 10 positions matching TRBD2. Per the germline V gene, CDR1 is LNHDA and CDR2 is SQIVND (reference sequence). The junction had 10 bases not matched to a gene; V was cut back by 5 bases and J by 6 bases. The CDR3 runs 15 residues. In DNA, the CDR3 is TGTGCCAGTAGTCCCAGGCTAGCGGGGGCAGGCGAGCAGTACTTC. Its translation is CASSPRLAGAGEQYF. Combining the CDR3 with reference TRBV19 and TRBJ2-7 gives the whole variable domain DGGITQSPKYLFRKEGQNVTLSCEQNLNHDAMYWYRQDPGQGLRLIYYSQIVNDFQKGDIAEGYSVSREKKESFPLTVTSAQKNPTAFYLCASSPRLAGAGEQYFGPGTRLTVT.

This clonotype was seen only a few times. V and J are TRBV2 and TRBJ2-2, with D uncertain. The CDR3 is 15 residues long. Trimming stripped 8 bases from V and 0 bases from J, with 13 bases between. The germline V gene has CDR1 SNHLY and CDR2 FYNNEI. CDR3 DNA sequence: TGTGCCAGCCGAGAGCTGTACGCGAACACCGGGGAGCTGTTTTTT. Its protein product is CASRELYANTGELFF.

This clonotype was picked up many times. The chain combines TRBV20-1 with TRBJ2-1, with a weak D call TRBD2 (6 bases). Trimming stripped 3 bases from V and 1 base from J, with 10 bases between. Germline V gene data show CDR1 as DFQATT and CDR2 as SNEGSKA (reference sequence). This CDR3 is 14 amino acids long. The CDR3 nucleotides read TGCAGTGCTAGGGCCGGGACTTCCTACAATGAGCAGTTCTTC. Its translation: CSARAGTSYNEQFF.

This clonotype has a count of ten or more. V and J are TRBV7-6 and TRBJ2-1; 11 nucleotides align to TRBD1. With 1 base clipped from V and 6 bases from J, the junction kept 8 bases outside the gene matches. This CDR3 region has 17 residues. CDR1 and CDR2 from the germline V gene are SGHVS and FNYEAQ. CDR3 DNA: TGTGCCAGCAGCTTAGGGACAGGGGGCGCCGGCCGCAATGAGCAGTTCTTC. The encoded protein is CASSLGTGGAGRNEQFF.

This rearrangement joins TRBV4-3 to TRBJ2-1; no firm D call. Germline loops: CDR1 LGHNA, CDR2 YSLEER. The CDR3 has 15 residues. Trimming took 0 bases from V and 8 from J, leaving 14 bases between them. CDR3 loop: CASSQDRLVHDEQFF. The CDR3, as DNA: TGCGCCAGCAGCCAAGATAGGCTAGTTCACGATGAGCAGTTCTTC.

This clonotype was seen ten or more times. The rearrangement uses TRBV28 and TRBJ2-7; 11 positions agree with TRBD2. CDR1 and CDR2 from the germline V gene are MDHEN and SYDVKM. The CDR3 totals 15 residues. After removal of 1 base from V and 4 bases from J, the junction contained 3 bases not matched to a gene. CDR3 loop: CASSLYGTSGYEQYF. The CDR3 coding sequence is TGTGCCAGCAGTTTATACGGGACTAGCGGATACGAGCAGTACTTC.

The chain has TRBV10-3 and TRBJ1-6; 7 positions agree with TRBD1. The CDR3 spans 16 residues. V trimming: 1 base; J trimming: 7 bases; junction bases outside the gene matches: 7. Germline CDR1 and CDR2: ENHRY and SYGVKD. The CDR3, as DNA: TGTGCCATCAGTGAGTGGCCAACGACAGGGAATTCACCCCTCCACTTT. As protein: CAISEWPTTGNSPLHF.

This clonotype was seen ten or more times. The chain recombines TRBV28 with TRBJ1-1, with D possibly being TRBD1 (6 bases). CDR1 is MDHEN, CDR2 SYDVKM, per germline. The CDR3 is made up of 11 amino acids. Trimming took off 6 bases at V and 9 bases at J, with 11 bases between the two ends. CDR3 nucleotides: TGTGCCAGCAGCGGGGGGCGAAAAGCTTTCTTT. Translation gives CASSGGRKAFF.

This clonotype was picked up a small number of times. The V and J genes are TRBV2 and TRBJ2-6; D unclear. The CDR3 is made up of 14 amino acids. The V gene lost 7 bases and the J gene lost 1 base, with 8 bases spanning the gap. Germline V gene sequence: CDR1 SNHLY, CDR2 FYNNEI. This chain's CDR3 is CASNRVSGANVLTF. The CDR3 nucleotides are TGTGCCAGCAATCGGGTGTCTGGGGCCAACGTCCTGACTTTC.